One sample yielded the 27 T cell receptor beta chains listed below, sequenced in a study of Ad26.COV2.S vaccination and SARS-CoV-2 variants. This sample's treatment: roughly 19 received Ad26.COV2.S at low or high dose, single or two shots; a few received placebo; per-sample allocation not given. Sampling happened 63 days after the first vaccine or placebo injection. The method was immunoSEQ multiplex PCR; TCRdb's version includes in-frame clones alone and lacks a portion of them. The sample includes 350,000 to 450,000 clones, 75% to 90% of them seen just once. The sequencing used peripheral blood, collected in a trial of Ad26.COV2.S vaccine versus placebo. These receptor sequences come from a person aged 18-60 years who received the Ad26.COV2.S COVID-19 vaccine or a placebo.

The chain links TRBV6-1 to TRBJ2-7; D is ambiguous. V lost 3 bases to trimming and J lost 6 bases, with 9 bases between them. Per the germline V gene, CDR1 is MNHNS and CDR2 is SASEGT. The length of the CDR3 is 12 residues. DNA for the CDR3: TGTGCCAGCAGTGAGGTGTCCCGCGAGCAGTACTTC. Translating it yields CASSEVSREQYF.

V gene TRBV29-1 combines with J gene TRBJ2-5; D may be TRBD2 (5 bases). Germline V lookup: CDR1 SQVTM, CDR2 ANQGSEA. The CDR3 has 13 residues. The V and J ends lost 8 bases and 2 bases respectively, with 15 bases between them. The CDR3 loop reads CSTRRGVQETQYF. The CDR3 coding sequence is TGCAGCACCCGACGGGGTGTTCAAGAGACCCAGTACTTC.

This chain uses TRBV5-6 with TRBJ1-2; the D gene is possibly TRBD1 (5 bases). Looked up from germline, CDR1 is SGHDT and CDR2 is YYEEEE. The CDR3 extends over 14 amino acids. V lost 2 bases, J lost 7 bases, and 15 bases lay in between. CDR3 in DNA: TGTGCCAGCAGCTTTGGGGCAGGGCTGGGTGGCTACACCTTC. This encodes CASSFGAGLGGYTF.

The chain uses TRBV25-1 and TRBJ2-5; D perhaps matches TRBD1 (6 bases). The V end was cut by 8 bases, the J end by 2 bases, with 12 bases between. This CDR3 spans 13 amino acids. Germline V gene sequence: CDR1 MGHDK, CDR2 SYGVNS. Here the CDR3 reads CASRGGRQETQYF. The CDR3 DNA sequence: TGTGCCAGCCGTGGGGGCAGGCAAGAGACCCAGTACTTC.

The CDR3 DNA reads TGCGCCAGCAGCCAAGAGGATTACAATGAGCAGTTCTTC. This encodes CASSQEDYNEQFF. V gene TRBV4-1 combines with J gene TRBJ2-1; no firm D call. Trimming took off 0 bases at V and 4 bases at J, with 4 bases between the two ends. Per the germline V gene, CDR1 is MGHRA and CDR2 is YSYEKL. The CDR3 length is 13 residues.

This sequence joins TRBV3-1 (or the pseudogene TRBV3-2) and TRBJ2-1; tentatively, D is TRBD1 or TRBD2 (5 bases each). V lost 4 bases to trimming and J lost 15 bases, with 19 bases between them. The CDR3 is 13 residues long. CDR1 is LGHDT and CDR2 is YNNKEL in the germline V gene (reference sequence). CDR3: CASSPGTRARLFF. In nucleotides, the CDR3 is TGTGCCAGCAGCCCAGGGACGAGGGCAAGACTGTTCTTC.

The chain links TRBV7-9 to TRBJ2-1; tentatively, D is TRBD1 or TRBD2 (7 bases each). V shed 4 bases and J shed 0 bases, with 13 bases lying between them. Germline V gene lookup returns CDR1 SEHNR and CDR2 FQNEAQ (reference sequence). The CDR3 is 16 amino acids. CDR3: CASSSSGGGSYNEQFF. The CDR3 region has the DNA TGTGCCAGCAGCTCCTCAGGGGGGGGCTCCTACAATGAGCAGTTCTTC.

The chain links TRBV9 to TRBJ2-2; TRBD2 aligns across 8 bases. Germline V gene lookup returns CDR1 SGDLS and CDR2 YYNGEE. The CDR3 has 16 amino acids. Losses at the gene ends were 0 bases for V and 1 base for J; bases not matched to a gene: 2. This CDR3 reads CASSVAGLVNTGELFF. CDR3 nucleotide sequence: TGTGCCAGCAGCGTAGCGGGACTAGTGAACACCGGGGAGCTGTTTTTT. The whole variable domain, remainder taken from reference TRBV9 and TRBJ2-2, is DSGVTQTPKHLITATGQRVTLRCSPRSGDLSVYWYQQSLDQGLQFLIQYYNGEERAKGNILERFSAQQFPDLHSELNLSSLELGDSALYFCASSVAGLVNTGELFFGEGSRLTVL.

V usage is TRBV9 and J usage is TRBJ2-3; D is unclear. Trimming cost V 2 bases and J 2 bases, with 6 bases left between them. CDR3 length: 13 amino acids. From germline, CDR1 is SGDLS and CDR2 YYNGEE. This CDR3 reads CASSVLTTDTQYF. For the CDR3, the DNA is TGTGCCAGCAGCGTCCTCACCACAGATACGCAGTATTTT.

The chain has TRBV9 and TRBJ2-3; D might be TRBD1 or TRBD2, each matching 5 bases. The CDR3 totals 14 residues. CDR1 and CDR2 (germline): SGDLS, YYNGEE. The germline V and J ends were trimmed by 0 bases and 5 bases, with 10 bases remaining between them. In nucleotides, the CDR3 is TGTGCCAGCAGCGTAGGGGACGTAGAAGATACGCAGTATTTT. Its protein is CASSVGDVEDTQYF.

The chain's CDR3 is CASSLGGGTGEQYF. For the CDR3, the DNA is TGCGCCAGCAGCTTGGGTGGCGGGACAGGTGAGCAGTACTTC. This chain joins TRBV5-1 and TRBJ2-7; TRBD1 matches 8 bases. V was pared by 0 bases and J by 7 bases, with 6 bases of the junction left unmatched. Germline V gene sequence: CDR1 SGHRS, CDR2 YFSETQ. CDR3 size: 14 residues.

The chain recombines TRBV7-3 with TRBJ2-5; tentatively, D is TRBD1 (5 bases). With 5 bases removed from V and 1 base from J, the gap between germline ends came to 17 bases. Germline V gene data show CDR1 as SGHTA and CDR2 as FQGTGA. This CDR3 is 16 amino acids long. The CDR3 here is CASSRAPQGAQETQYF. The DNA for the CDR3 is TGTGCCAGCAGCCGGGCCCCCCAAGGGGCCCAAGAGACCCAGTACTTC.

The V gene is TRBV6-6, the J gene TRBJ2-7, with 8 nucleotides matching TRBD1. CDR1 and CDR2 from the germline V gene are MNHNY and SVGAGI (reference sequence). V was pared by 0 bases and J by 1 base, with 5 bases of the junction left unmatched. This CDR3 has 16 amino acids. The CDR3 bases are TGTGCCAGCAGTTACTCCGTATGGGACAGGTCCTACGAGCAGTACTTC. The encoded protein is CASSYSVWDRSYEQYF.

Only a few counts were recorded for this clone. The CDR3 protein is CASSLRLAGFDNEQFF. CDR3 DNA: TGTGCCAGCAGTCTACGACTAGCGGGATTCGACAATGAGCAGTTCTTC. The chain combines TRBV28 with TRBJ2-1; 11 nucleotides line up with TRBD2. Losses at the gene ends were 5 bases for V and 5 bases for J; bases not matched to a gene: 8. The V gene's germline CDR1 is MDHEN and CDR2 SYDVKM. CDR3 length: 16 amino acids.

This clone appeared once. J is TRBJ1-2 and V is TRBV7-9, with no clear D. Germline V gene sequence: CDR1 SEHNR, CDR2 FQNEAQ (reference sequence). The CDR3 loop spans 13 amino acids. The ends were cut back, 1 base at V and 8 bases at J, with 11 bases in the middle. The CDR3 protein is CASSLEAPGGYTF. The CDR3 nucleotides read TGTGCCAGCAGCTTAGAGGCCCCCGGAGGCTACACCTTC. Using reference TRBV7-9 and TRBJ1-2 for the parts outside the CDR3, the full variable domain is DTGVSQNPRHKITKRGQNVTFRCDPISEHNRLYWYRQTLGQGPEFLTYFQNEAQLEKSRLLSDRFSAERPKGSFSTLEIQRTEQGDSAMYLCASSLEAPGGYTFGSGTRLTVV.

The chain's CDR3 is CASSLLRSEQYF. The DNA for the CDR3 is TGTGCCAGCAGCTTATTACGGTCCGAGCAGTACTTC. The chain has TRBV11-2 and TRBJ2-7; D unresolved. CDR3 length: 12 amino acids. CDR1 and CDR2 from the germline V gene are SGHAT and FQNNGV. V was trimmed by 2 bases and J by 6 bases, leaving 8 bases between them.

The rearrangement links TRBV12-5 to TRBJ2-1; TRBD2 matches at 9 bases. CDR3 size: 19 residues. The germline CDR1 and CDR2 sequences are LGHNT and FRNRAP. The V and J ends lost 4 bases and 1 base, in that order; junction bases with no gene match: 14. The CDR3 DNA reads TGTGCTAGTGGTTGCCATCTCCGCCTGCGGGAGGGTTCCTACAATGAGCAGTTCTTC. The encoded protein is CASGCHLRLREGSYNEQFF.

The chain employs TRBV2 and TRBJ2-2, with 7 bases matching TRBD2. The CDR3 has 15 residues. J was trimmed by 5 bases and V by 4 bases; bases with no gene match: 7. Germline CDR1 is SNHLY and CDR2 is FYNNEI. CDR3 nucleotides: TGTGCCAGCAGTGTAGTCGGGGGGATAACCGGGGAGCTGTTTTTT. Its protein product is CASSVVGGITGELFF.

The rearrangement links TRBV7-2 to TRBJ2-7, with no clear D. This CDR3 region has 14 residues. Trimming took 2 bases from V and 2 from J, leaving 10 bases between them. The germline V gene has CDR1 SGHTA and CDR2 FQGNSA. CDR3 sequence reads: CASSLRGLTYEQYF. The CDR3 bases are TGTGCCAGCAGCTTAAGAGGTCTGACCTACGAGCAGTACTTC. The full variable domain, rest sourced from reference TRBV7-2 and TRBJ2-7, is GAGVSQSPSNKVTEKGKDVELRCDPISGHTALYWYRQSLGQGLEFLIYFQGNSAPDKSGLPSDRFSAERTGGSVSTLTIQRTQQEDSAVYLCASSLRGLTYEQYFGPGTRLTVT.

The rearrangement uses TRBV19 and TRBJ1-6; D gene uncertain. Trimming stripped 3 bases from V and 5 bases from J, with 11 bases between. Germline V gives CDR1 LNHDA, CDR2 SQIVND (reference sequence). The length of the CDR3 is 15 residues. The CDR3 loop is CASSITRRNNSPLHF. The CDR3 DNA reads TGTGCCAGTAGTATTACCCGGAGGAATAATTCACCCCTCCACTTT. The full variable domain, in which reference TRBV19 and TRBJ1-6 provide the parts outside the CDR3, is DGGITQSPKYLFRKEGQNVTLSCEQNLNHDAMYWYRQDPGQGLRLIYYSQIVNDFQKGDIAEGYSVSREKKESFPLTVTSAQKNPTAFYLCASSITRRNNSPLHFGNGTRLTVT.

This rearrangement joins TRBV11-2 to TRBJ2-1; D possibly corresponds to TRBD2 (5 bases). The V gene's germline CDR1 is SGHAT and CDR2 FQNNGV. Between the trimmed V and J ends, which lost 5 bases and 3 bases, there was a span of 11 bases. The CDR3 extends over 14 amino acids. CDR3: CASSPSGLYNEQFF. DNA of the CDR3: TGTGCCAGCAGCCCGAGTGGACTCTACAATGAGCAGTTCTTC.

The genes are TRBV28 and TRBJ2-7, with TRBD2 matching over 11 bases. CDR1 MDHEN and CDR2 SYDVKM come from the germline V gene. V shed 4 bases, J shed 3 bases, and the junction held 8 bases outside the gene matches. The CDR3 runs to 16 residues. The CDR3 sequence is CASSSPGTSGLYEQYF. The CDR3 DNA follows: TGTGCCAGCAGTTCTCCCGGGACTAGCGGCCTCTACGAGCAGTACTTC.

J is TRBJ1-1 and V is TRBV30; D perhaps matches TRBD1 (5 bases). Looked up from germline, CDR1 is GTSNPN and CDR2 is SVGIG (reference sequence). This CDR3 is 9 amino acids long. Trimming took off 8 bases at V and 6 bases at J, with 7 bases between the two ends. This chain's CDR3 is CAGGAEAFF. Here the CDR3 DNA reads TGTGCCGGGGGTGCTGAAGCTTTCTTT.

The chain links TRBV6-5 to TRBJ2-2; D uncertain. Trimming took off 2 bases at V and 6 bases at J, with 7 bases between the two ends. The CDR3 runs 13 residues. Looked up from germline, CDR1 is MNHEY and CDR2 is SVGAGI. The DNA of the CDR3 is TGTGCCAGCAGTTACGACGGAGCCGGGGAGCTGTTTTTT. As protein: CASSYDGAGELFF.

The chain is built from TRBV4-2 and TRBJ1-5, with D possibly being TRBD1 (6 bases). V gave up 0 bases and J gave up 4 bases, with 7 bases separating them. CDR3 length equals 14 residues. The germline CDR1 and CDR2 sequences are LGHNA and YNFKEQ. CDR3: CASSQETGNQPQHF. CDR3 nucleotide sequence: TGTGCCAGCAGCCAAGAGACAGGTAATCAGCCCCAGCATTTT.

This clone occurred once. The chain links TRBV19 to TRBJ2-1; 8 bases are shared with TRBD1. The V gene end was trimmed by 2 bases and the J gene end by 5 bases; junction bases not matched to a gene: 14. Germline CDR1 and CDR2: LNHDA and SQIVND (reference sequence). This CDR3 contains 18 residues. The CDR3 loop is CASSIRQGQVSFDNEQFF. The DNA of the CDR3 is TGTGCCAGTAGTATACGTCAGGGACAGGTTTCCTTCGACAATGAGCAGTTCTTC.

The CDR3 here is CASSRGGGAYEQYF. The CDR3 DNA reads as TGTGCCAGCAGCCGCGGGGGAGGAGCCTACGAGCAGTACTTC. The chain has TRBV3-1 (or the pseudogene TRBV3-2) and TRBJ2-7, with TRBD2 matching over 7 bases. The CDR3 is 14 amino acids. V lost 4 bases, J lost 2 bases, and 5 bases stayed unmatched. Germline CDR1 LGHDT, CDR2 YNNKEL (reference sequence).